This T cell receptor beta chain stems from a study of T cells in localized non-small cell lung cancer. Whole-study results and caveats: Adjacent lung was found to contain a median roughly 60 of the top 100 tumor clones. Uninvolved adjacent lung showed higher T cell clonality than tumor. Greater T cell density in blood accompanied longer overall survival.

Method: immunoSEQ multiplex PCR; TCRdb's copy keeps in-frame clones and lacks some. The data contain about 8,800 clones, around 90% of them seen just once; the ten biggest clones take up about a sixth. This CDR3 is 14 amino acids long. V lost 5 bases and J lost 0, with 8 bases in between. Germline CDR1 PRHDT, CDR2 FYEKMQ (reference sequence). Regarding this clone: The antigen is unknown.

The rearrangement joins TRBV13 to TRBJ1-3; D ambiguous. The origin of this receptor is a male donor at least 60 years old with stage III squamous cell lung carcinoma. The sample in question was peripheral blood, obtained before any cancer treatment. DNA for the CDR3: TGTGCCAGCAGCGACGAGAGCTCTGGAAACACCATATATTTT. It translates to CASSDESSGNTIYF.